A selection of T cell receptor beta chains follows, all from one sample in a study of cytomegalovirus exposure and HLA in healthy donors. The protocol was immunoSEQ multiplex PCR, while the TCRdb copy is restricted to in-frame clones and leaves out a portion. The sample consists of over 120,000 clones, around 90% of them appearing once. Sequencing was done on a sample of PBMCs. These receptor sequences come from a man in his late teens or twenties in good health and CMV-seropositive. The CDR3 runs from the conserved cysteine through the conserved F or W. A D gene is named only where the DNA matches it firmly. Not every row has a clone size; where given, it reads once, few, many or a size class.

d_gene,v_gene,abundance,j_gene,CDR3nt,CDR3aa
.,TRBV6-5,.,TRBJ1-2,TGTGCCAGCAGTTACTCCGCCGTAGCTAACTATGGCTACACCTTC,CASSYSAVANYGYTF
TRBD2,TRBV10-3,.,TRBJ2-1,TGTGCCACCCGGACTAGCGGGGTCGGTGAGCAGTTCTTC,CATRTSGVGEQFF
.,TRBV28,.,TRBJ1-1,TGTGCCAGCAGGCGACGGACTGGGAAGAATGCGGACACTGAAGCTTTCTTT,CASRRRTGKNADTEAFF
TRBD2,TRBV7-7,.,TRBJ2-7,TGTGCCAGCAGCTTAAAAACTAGCGGGATCTCCTACGAGCAGTACTTC,CASSLKTSGISYEQYF
TRBD1,TRBV2,few,TRBJ1-1,TGTGCCAGCAGTCGGACAGGGGTGGGTAACACTGAAGCTTTCTTT,CASSRTGVGNTEAFF
.,TRBV6-1,once,TRBJ1-6,TGTGCCAGCAGTGAGGGGGGTTCACCCCTCCACTTT,CASSEGGSPLHF
.,TRBV30,.,TRBJ2-7,TGTGCCTGGAGTGTAGCCCCCTACGAGCAGTACTTC,CAWSVAPYEQYF
TRBD2,TRBV30,.,TRBJ2-5,TGTGCCTGGAGTTTGAGCGGGGGGAAAGAGACCCAGTACTTC,CAWSLSGGKETQYF
TRBD2,TRBV18,.,TRBJ2-1,TGTGCCAGCTCACCAGCAGGACTAGCGGGAGTAGGCAATGAGCAGTTCTTC,CASSPAGLAGVGNEQFF
.,TRBV6-6,.,TRBJ1-1,TGTGCCAGCAGCCTAGGACAGAACACTGAAGCTTTCTTT,CASSLGQNTEAFF
.,TRBV1,.,TRBJ2-7,TGCACCAGCAGCCAAGTTCCTAGCGGGGTAAATCCCTCCTACGAGCAGTACTTC,CTSSQVPSGVNPSYEQYF
TRBD1,TRBV7-8,.,TRBJ1-5,TGTGCCAGCAGCTTTGAGGGACAGGCAATTAATCAGCCCCAGCATTTT,CASSFEGQAINQPQHF
.,TRBV19,.,TRBJ2-6,TGTGCCAGTAGGAGGGAGCGGGGGGCCAACGTCCTGACTTTC,CASRRERGANVLTF
.,TRBV27,.,TRBJ1-6,TGTGCCAGCAGCTCTTTTTCGGGGTCTTCCGGTTCACCCCTCCACTTT,CASSSFSGSSGSPLHF
TRBD1,TRBV28,.,TRBJ2-7,TGTGCCAGCAGTTTATGGACAGGGGAGGAGTACGAGCAGTACTTC,CASSLWTGEEYEQYF
TRBD1,TRBV6-1,once,TRBJ1-5,TGTGCCAGCAGGGAGGACAGGGGGGGTTATCAGCCCCAGCATTTT,CASREDRGGYQPQHF
.,TRBV18,.,TRBJ1-4,TGTGCCAGCTCACCGGCCCCGGACAGCATCAATGAAAAACTGTTTTTT,CASSPAPDSINEKLFF
TRBD1,TRBV28,once,TRBJ1-6,TGTGCCAGCAGTTTCGGACAGGGGAATTCACCCCTCCACTTT,CASSFGQGNSPLHF
.,TRBV30,.,TRBJ2-3,TGTGCCTGGAGTCCCGGGATATCAGATACGCAGTATTTT,CAWSPGISDTQYF
TRBD1,TRBV30,.,TRBJ2-1,TGTGCCTGGAGCGGACAGGGGATGAATGAGCAGTTCTTC,CAWSGQGMNEQFF
.,TRBV9,.,TRBJ1-2,TGTGCCAGCAGCGTAGCGGCCAAGGCCTTAACGGAGTACACCTTC,CASSVAAKALTEYTF
TRBD2,TRBV5-1,.,TRBJ2-1,TGCGCCAGCAGCTCCGGGACTAGCGGGGACCTCAGTGAGCAGTTCTTC,CASSSGTSGDLSEQFF
TRBD1,TRBV5-6,once,TRBJ1-1,TGTGCCAGCAGCTTGGATAGGGGGCGGGAGGTGAACACTGAAGCTTTCTTT,CASSLDRGREVNTEAFF
.,TRBV10-3,.,TRBJ2-1,TGTGCCATCAGTTCAGGGCGCGAGCAGTTCTTC,CAISSGREQFF
TRBD1,TRBV28,.,TRBJ1-1,TGTGCCAGCAGTCCATCACAGGGGGCGATTGAAGCTTTCTTT,CASSPSQGAIEAFF
TRBD1,TRBV6-5,.,TRBJ2-7,TGTGCCAGCAGTTACTTTGGGACAGGGAATTACGAGCAGTACTTC,CASSYFGTGNYEQYF
.,TRBV5-4,.,TRBJ1-1,TGTGCCAGCAGCTGGGGGGGAGGGGTGGACACTGAAGCTTTCTTT,CASSWGGGVDTEAFF
TRBD1,TRBV25-1,.,TRBJ1-2,TGTGCCAGCAGTGGACAGGGGAGGGATGGCTACACCTTC,CASSGQGRDGYTF
TRBD1,TRBV5-4,.,TRBJ1-2,TGTGCCAGCATCGGGCCAGGGGGCGAAGGGGATGGCTACACCTTC,CASIGPGGEGDGYTF
.,TRBV18,once,TRBJ1-3,TGTGCCAGCTCACCTGGGGTAGGGGACTCTGGAAACACCATATATTTT,CASSPGVGDSGNTIYF
TRBD1,TRBV28,.,TRBJ2-7,TGTGCCAGCCAGACAGGGGCACGCTACGAGCAGTACTTC,CASQTGARYEQYF
TRBD1,TRBV28,.,TRBJ2-7,TGTGCCAGCAGTTTTGGACAGGGGGGGGAGCAGTACTTC,CASSFGQGGEQYF
TRBD1,TRBV27,.,TRBJ2-5,TGTGCCAGCAGTTCAAGGGGGCAACCAGCCCAAGAGACCCAGTACTTC,CASSSRGQPAQETQYF
TRBD1,TRBV2,.,TRBJ2-4,TGTGCCAGCATAGTAGGGGGCGTGAGAGCCAAAAACATTCAGTACTTC,CASIVGGVRAKNIQYF
TRBD1,TRBV16,.,TRBJ1-5,TGTGCCAGCAGCCAAAAAACAGGGGGCAGGGATCAGCCCCAGCATTTT,CASSQKTGGRDQPQHF
TRBD2,TRBV6-1,many,TRBJ2-3,TGTGCCAGCAGTGAACTAGCGGGGCCAGATACGCAGTATTTT,CASSELAGPDTQYF
.,TRBV19,.,TRBJ1-4,TGTGCCAGTAGAAGGGGAGGTGTAATTGGAGGTAATGAAAAACTGTTTTTT,CASRRGGVIGGNEKLFF
.,TRBV10-2,.,TRBJ2-3,TGCGCCAGCGAAATAGGACAGGGAGGGCGAAGTGATACGCAGTATTTT,CASEIGQGGRSDTQYF
.,TRBV27,.,TRBJ1-5,TGTGCCAGCAGTTACAGGGTGGAGCAGCCCCAGCATTTT,CASSYRVEQPQHF
.,TRBV6-5,.,TRBJ1-5,TGTGCCAGCAGAACTACTCGTTATGGCAATCAGCCCCAGCATTTT,CASRTTRYGNQPQHF
TRBD2,TRBV5-1,.,TRBJ2-5,TGCGCCAGCAGCCTGAAGTTGTCGGGACTAGCGGGAGGGCGGGGGGAGACCCAGTACTTC,CASSLKLSGLAGGRGETQYF
TRBD1,TRBV6-5,once,TRBJ2-1,TGTGCCAGCAGTCAGCCGGGACAGGGGTACAATGAGCAGTTCTTC,CASSQPGQGYNEQFF
.,TRBV9,few,TRBJ1-5,TGTGCCAGCAGCGTAGGGGCCGGGGGGGTACAGCCCCAGCATTTT,CASSVGAGGVQPQHF
TRBD1,TRBV6-5,.,TRBJ1-1,TGTGCCAGCAGGCCCCTGGACAGGGTTGGAGTTGAAGCTTTCTTT,CASRPLDRVGVEAFF
TRBD1,TRBV5-1,.,TRBJ1-1,TGCGCCAGCAGCTTGCCGACAGGGGGTTATAGAGAGGCTTTCTTT,CASSLPTGGYREAFF
TRBD2,TRBV5-1,.,TRBJ2-1,TGCGCCAGCAGCTTTAGCGGGAGTATGTACAATGAGCAGTTCTTC,CASSFSGSMYNEQFF
.,TRBV2,.,TRBJ1-1,TGTGCCAGCAGAGCGAGGGCCACTGAAGCTTTCTTT,CASRARATEAFF
.,TRBV27,.,TRBJ2-7,TGTGCCAGCAGTTTCGGAGTATCCTACGAGCAGTACTTC,CASSFGVSYEQYF
.,TRBV5-6,once,TRBJ2-3,TGTGCCAGCAGCCCCTACAACGGGAATACGCAGTATTTT,CASSPYNGNTQYF
TRBD2,TRBV10-3,.,TRBJ2-1,TGTGCCATCAGTGAGGGGCCAGCGGGAGGGTCCTACAATGAGCAGTTCTTC,CAISEGPAGGSYNEQFF
TRBD2,TRBV28,.,TRBJ2-1,TGTGCCAGCAGCACGGGGGGTGAGCAGTTCTTC,CASSTGGEQFF
.,TRBV11-2,.,TRBJ1-3,TGTGCCACCCAGGAGGGCTCTGGAAACACCATATATTTT,CATQEGSGNTIYF
.,TRBV19,.,TRBJ1-3,TGTGCCACCTCTTCCGACACCTCTGGAAACACCATATATTTT,CATSSDTSGNTIYF
TRBD1,TRBV29-1,.,TRBJ2-1,TGCAGCGTTGTAGGCAGGGGGTTTAGGAATGAGCAGTTCTTC,CSVVGRGFRNEQFF
.,TRBV7-9,.,TRBJ1-2,TGTGCCAGCAGCTATGAGACAGTGAAGGGCTACACCTTC,CASSYETVKGYTF
.,TRBV29-1,.,TRBJ2-1,TGCAGCGTTGGCGCTTACAATGAGCAGTTCTTC,CSVGAYNEQFF
TRBD1,TRBV19,once,TRBJ1-5,TGTGCCAGTAGTAGAGACAGGGTAGGAAGCAATCAGCCCCAGCATTTT,CASSRDRVGSNQPQHF